These 27 T cell receptor beta chains share one sample of origin, sequenced in a study of regulatory T cells in long-lasting Graves disease. Combining iRepertoire HTBI primers with Arm-PCR of CDR3 regions, the authors built TCR beta libraries. TCRdb independently ran MiXCR on the multiplex PCR reads; one entry per CDR3 protein. The sample records some 370,000 distinct CDR3 sequences, roughly 25% being singletons. Time point defined: persistent/refractory GD, antithyroid drugs over 5 years with positive TRAb. The TCR library was made from RNA extracted from PBMCs. The specimen comprised peripheral blood mononuclear cells (PBMCs), sampled when the disease was refractory, from a patient treated with antithyroid drugs. The source of these receptors is a middle-aged woman with Graves disease.

This clonotype was observed a few times. V is TRBV29-1 and J is TRBJ2-5, with a tentative D call TRBD2 (5 bases). This CDR3 contains 15 residues. The germline gives CDR1 SQVTM, CDR2 ANQGSEA. Trimming cost V 7 bases and J 7 bases, with 25 bases left between them. The CDR3 loop is CSAAGGLSSTGTQYF. DNA of the CDR3: TGCAGCGCTGCTGGCGGGCTCTCATCAACGGGGACCCAGTACTTC. Filled out from reference TRBV29-1 and TRBJ2-5, the complete variable domain reads SAVISQKPSRDICQRGTSLTIQCQVDSQVTMMFWYRQQPGQSLTLIATANQGSEATYESGFVIDKFPISRPNLTFSTLTVSNMSPEDSSIYLCSAAGGLSSTGTQYFGPGTRLLVL.

The chain carries TRBV7-9 and TRBJ1-2; weak D call: TRBD1 (6 bases). Germline CDR1 reads SEHNR; CDR2 reads FQNEAQ (reference sequence). The CDR3 has 18 residues. V lost 0 bases, J lost 3 bases, and 20 bases lay in between. The CDR3 sequence is CASSLAVPQGSSDYGYTF. CDR3 in DNA: TGTGCCAGCAGCTTAGCGGTCCCTCAGGGGAGTTCTGACTATGGCTACACCTTC. Using reference TRBV7-9 and TRBJ1-2 for the parts outside the CDR3, the full variable domain is DTGVSQNPRHKITKRGQNVTFRCDPISEHNRLYWYRQTLGQGPEFLTYFQNEAQLEKSRLLSDRFSAERPKGSFSTLEIQRTEQGDSAMYLCASSLAVPQGSSDYGYTFGSGTRLTVV.

There are a few counts of this clonotype. This chain uses TRBV11-2 with TRBJ1-3; maybe TRBD1 (5 bases). V lost 5 bases, J lost 5 bases, and 22 bases lay in between. The CDR3 totals 17 residues. CDR1 SGHAT and CDR2 FQNNGV come from the germline V gene. The DNA for the CDR3 is TGTGCCAGCAGCCCCTACACCACTAGGGGCTTTAGAAACACCATATATTTT. It codes for CASSPYTTRGFRNTIYF.

This clonotype was found many times. The V and J genes are TRBV19 and TRBJ1-5; the match to TRBD1 covers 8 bases. CDR3 size: 14 residues. With 7 bases clipped from V and 0 bases from J, the junction kept 2 bases outside the gene matches. Per the germline V gene, CDR1 is LNHDA and CDR2 is SQIVND (reference sequence). CDR3 sequence reads: CASKDRASNQPQHF. CDR3 bases: TGTGCCAGTAAGGACAGGGCTAGCAATCAGCCCCAGCATTTT.

This clonotype was detected many times. The V gene is TRBV12-3 or TRBV12-4, the J gene TRBJ2-5; the D gene is possibly TRBD1 (5 bases). The CDR3 is 13 amino acids. V gave up 10 bases and J gave up 5 bases, with 17 bases separating them. CDR3 nucleotide sequence: TGTGCCACCACACACCCTGGGGCGGAGACCCAGTACTTC. Residues: CATTHPGAETQYF.

This clonotype was recorded at least ten times. The chain couples TRBV28 to TRBJ1-3; D gene uncertain. Germline values: CDR1 MDHEN, CDR2 SYDVKM. The CDR3 covers 15 residues. V dropped 1 base and J dropped 0 bases, with 7 bases sitting between them. The CDR3 coding sequence is TGTGCCAGCAGTTTATCGGGGATCTCTGGAAACACCATATATTTT. Its translation: CASSLSGISGNTIYF.

The chain combines TRBV3-1 with TRBJ2-5; 7 nucleotides line up with TRBD1. Trimming took 0 bases from V and 5 from J; bases not matched to a gene: 9. This CDR3 region has 16 residues. Germline CDR1 and CDR2: LGHDT and YNNKEL (reference sequence). The CDR3: CASSQEISAGGETQYF. The CDR3 DNA reads TGTGCCAGCAGCCAAGAAATTTCGGCAGGGGGTGAGACCCAGTACTTC.

The chain is built from TRBV7-3 and TRBJ2-7; the D is unclear. The V gene's germline CDR1 is SGHTA and CDR2 FQGTGA. Trimming removed 5 bases from V and 4 bases from J, with 18 bases in between. The CDR3 has 15 residues. CDR3 in amino acids: CASSPVPTAVYEQYF. In nucleotides, the CDR3 is TGTGCCAGCAGCCCCGTTCCCACGGCGGTTTACGAGCAGTACTTC.

The chain carries TRBV2 and TRBJ2-4, with 7 bases identical to TRBD2. Germline CDR1 and CDR2: SNHLY and FYNNEI. With V trimmed by 8 bases and J by 7 bases, 11 bases remained unmatched. This CDR3 comprises 14 residues. CDR3 loop: CASRGDWLGNIQYF. The CDR3 region has the DNA TGTGCCAGCCGGGGGGACTGGCTAGGCAACATTCAGTACTTC. Drawing the rest from reference TRBV2 and TRBJ2-4, the complete variable domain is EPEVTQTPSHQVTQMGQEVILRCVPISNHLYFYWYRQILGQKVEFLVSFYNNEISEKSEIFDDQFSVERPDGSNFTLKIRSTKLEDSAMYFCASRGDWLGNIQYFGAGTRLSVL.

This clonotype was recorded at least ten times. This rearrangement joins TRBV27 to TRBJ1-2, with a tentative D call TRBD1 (6 bases). The CDR3 covers 14 residues. The V gene's germline CDR1 is MNHEY and CDR2 SMNVEV (reference sequence). The germline V and J ends were trimmed by 1 base and 7 bases, with 13 bases remaining between them. The DNA for the CDR3 is TGTGCCAGCAGTTTATTTCTGGGACAATTTGGCTACACCTTC. Its translation: CASSLFLGQFGYTF.

This rearrangement joins TRBV5-1 to TRBJ1-6, with TRBD1 matching over 7 bases. The CDR3 runs to 13 residues. Losses at the gene ends were 4 bases for V and 7 bases for J; bases not matched to a gene: 2. Germline V gene sequence: CDR1 SGHRS, CDR2 YFSETQ. The CDR3 reads CASSLRGNSPLHF. For the CDR3, the DNA is TGCGCCAGCAGCCTCAGGGGGAATTCACCCCTCCACTTT.

The chain couples TRBV30 to TRBJ2-7, with D uncertain. Germline V gives CDR1 GTSNPN, CDR2 SVGIG (reference sequence). This CDR3 region has 11 residues. Trimming left V 3 bases short and J 2 bases short, with 5 bases between. CDR3 amino acids: CAWRRAYEQYF. DNA of the CDR3: TGTGCCTGGAGGCGAGCCTACGAGCAGTACTTC.

The CDR3 spells CASSLTEHTEAFF. The CDR3 DNA reads as TGTGCCAGCAGCCTTACAGAACACACTGAAGCTTTCTTT. The chain links TRBV14 to TRBJ1-1; D unresolved. Germline CDR1 reads SGHDN; CDR2 reads FVKESK. Trimming removed 4 bases from V and 3 bases from J, with 9 bases in between. The CDR3 has 13 amino acids.

CDR3 sequence (DNA): TGCGCCAGCAGCTTGGGGGGTGCCGGGAACACTGAAGCTTTCTTT. This gives the protein CASSLGGAGNTEAFF. The chain has TRBV5-1 and TRBJ1-1; D uncertain. The CDR3 runs to 15 residues. V lost 0 bases to trimming and J lost 1 base, with 10 bases between them. CDR1 is SGHRS, CDR2 YFSETQ, per germline.

This clonotype was observed at least ten times. The V and J genes are TRBV12-3 or TRBV12-4 and TRBJ2-5; D is ambiguous. Trimming removed 2 bases from V and 8 bases from J, with 9 bases in between. This CDR3 has 12 residues. The CDR3 sequence is CASSLPLDTQYF. The CDR3 DNA is TGTGCCAGCAGTTTACCCCTCGATACCCAGTACTTC.

This clonotype was counted at least ten times. The CDR3 DNA reads TGTGCCAGCAGTCCATACTCGGGGACTCCACTTCAGGGCCAGTACTTC. This codes for CASSPYSGTPLQGQYF. This rearrangement joins TRBV28 to TRBJ2-5; TRBD2 might be the D (6 bases). The CDR3 sequence is 16 residues long. The germline V gene encodes CDR1 MDHEN and CDR2 SYDVKM. Trimming pared 5 bases from V and 10 bases from J, leaving 26 bases between. Based on the CDR3 plus reference TRBV28 and TRBJ2-5, the full variable domain is DVKVTQSSRYLVKRTGEKVFLECVQDMDHENMFWYRQDPGLGLRLIYFSYDVKMKEKGDIPEGYSVSREKKERFSLILESASTNQTSMYLCASSPYSGTPLQGQYFGPGTRLLVL.

The V gene is TRBV20-1, the J gene TRBJ2-7; no definite D call. The CDR3 has 11 amino acids. Germline V gene lookup returns CDR1 DFQATT and CDR2 SNEGSKA (reference sequence). The ends were cut back, 6 bases at V and 5 bases at J, with 11 bases in the middle. In nucleotides, the CDR3 is TGCAGTGCCACACTCTGGGACGAGCAGTACTTC. Protein product: CSATLWDEQYF.

This clonotype has at least ten counts. The chain couples TRBV11-2 to TRBJ2-7; the match to TRBD2 covers 7 bases. V lost 4 bases and J lost 0; bases outside the gene matches: 12. The length of the CDR3 is 17 residues. CDR1 and CDR2 from the germline V gene are SGHAT and FQNNGV. CDR3 loop: CASSSNDPGLLSYEQYF. The CDR3 coding sequence is TGTGCCAGCAGCTCCAACGACCCGGGACTACTCTCCTACGAGCAGTACTTC.

J is TRBJ2-4 and V is TRBV10-2; 7 bases are shared with TRBD2. Germline loops: CDR1 WSHSY, CDR2 SAAADI. This CDR3 contains 13 residues. J was trimmed by 6 bases and V by 8 bases; bases with no gene match: 7. CDR3 in amino acids: CASLDGGRNIQYF. The CDR3 nucleotides are TGCGCCAGCCTTGATGGCGGGAGAAACATTCAGTACTTC.

This clonotype was counted many times. CDR3 sequence: CATSRDRAGELFF. CDR3 in DNA: TGTGCCACCAGCAGAGATCGGGCCGGGGAGCTGTTTTTT. This chain uses TRBV15 with TRBJ2-2; D is unresolved. Trimming took 0 bases from V and 6 from J, leaving 5 bases between them. CDR1 and CDR2 (germline): LNHNV, YYDKDF (reference sequence). The CDR3 spans 13 residues. The complete variable domain, with remaining parts taken from reference TRBV15 and TRBJ2-2, reads DAMVIQNPRYQVTQFGKPVTLSCSQTLNHNVMYWYQQKSSQAPKLLFHYYDKDFNNEADTPDNFQSRRPNTSFCFLDIRSPGLGDTAMYLCATSRDRAGELFFGEGSRLTVL.

The table lists this clonotype with a few counts. The J gene is TRBJ2-1, the V gene TRBV7-9; D is uncertain. Trimming removed 4 bases from V and 4 bases from J, with 11 bases in between. Germline V gene lookup returns CDR1 SEHNR and CDR2 FQNEAQ (reference sequence). The CDR3 runs to 14 residues. The CDR3, as DNA: TGTGCCAGCAGCTCCTTCCTGCGTTACAATGAGCAGTTCTTC. Protein: CASSSFLRYNEQFF.

CDR3 DNA: TGTGCCAGCAGTTTATTCCTAGAGGCCCACAATGAGCAGTTCTTC. Translation gives CASSLFLEAHNEQFF. V is TRBV28 and J is TRBJ2-1; no reliable D call. This CDR3 is built from 15 residues. V gave up 1 base and J gave up 5 bases, with 12 bases separating them. Germline-derived CDR1 and CDR2 are MDHEN and SYDVKM.

Ten or more counts support this clonotype. This rearrangement joins TRBV20-1 to TRBJ2-4; D is perhaps TRBD1 or TRBD2 (5 bases each). Germline V gene lookup returns CDR1 DFQATT and CDR2 SNEGSKA (reference sequence). The CDR3 runs 15 residues. V shed 1 base and J shed 9 bases, with 19 bases lying between them. This CDR3 reads CSARATPSLRGIQYF. The DNA of the CDR3 is TGCAGTGCTAGAGCGACACCATCCCTGAGGGGCATTCAGTACTTC.

This clonotype was seen a handful of times. The chain couples TRBV5-1 to TRBJ2-2; 9 nucleotides line up with TRBD1. CDR1 and CDR2 from the germline V gene are SGHRS and YFSETQ. Losses at the gene ends were 3 bases for V and 3 bases for J; bases not matched to a gene: 3. CDR3 size: 15 residues. CDR3 region: CASSSRTGDTGELFF. Here the CDR3 DNA reads TGCGCCAGCAGCTCCAGGACAGGGGACACCGGGGAGCTGTTTTTT.

This clonotype occurred a few times. The chain uses TRBV7-3 and TRBJ2-2; D remains unclear. The germline CDR1 and CDR2 sequences are SGHTA and FQGTGA. This CDR3 region has 13 residues. The V end was cut by 5 bases, the J end by 5 bases, with 9 bases between. DNA of the CDR3: TGTGCCAGCAGCCCTTGGCGGACCGGGGAGCTGTTTTTT. Translation: CASSPWRTGELFF. The full variable domain, with the rest looked up from reference TRBV7-3 and TRBJ2-2, is GAGVSQTPSNKVTEKGKYVELRCDPISGHTALYWYRQSLGQGPEFLIYFQGTGAADDSGLPNDRFFAVRPEGSVSTLKIQRTERGDSAVYLCASSPWRTGELFFGEGSRLTVL.

This chain links TRBV20-1 with TRBJ2-2; D is perhaps TRBD1 (6 bases). The germline gives CDR1 DFQATT, CDR2 SNEGSKA (reference sequence). V lost 3 bases, J lost 6 bases, and 11 bases lay in between. This CDR3 has 13 amino acids. The CDR3 DNA reads as TGCAGTGCTAGCCCTACAGGGCCCGGGGAGCTGTTTTTT. Translated, it gives CSASPTGPGELFF.

This clonotype was counted at least ten times. This sequence joins TRBV19 and TRBJ2-3; tentative D call: TRBD1 (5 bases). With 3 bases removed from V and 3 bases from J, the gap between germline ends came to 13 bases. Germline lookup yields CDR1 LNHDA and CDR2 SQIVND (reference sequence). This CDR3 spans 15 amino acids. CDR3 DNA sequence: TGTGCCAGTAGTATGCGGCCAGGGCCAACAGATACGCAGTATTTT. Translated, it gives CASSMRPGPTDTQYF.